These T cell receptor beta chains were read from a single sample in a study of blood T cell repertoires in COVID-19. The data were produced by immunoSEQ multiplex PCR, yet TCRdb's version contains in-frame clones alone and is incomplete. The sample has some 200,000 clones, 65% to 90% seen once. The material sequenced was PBMCs or T cells enriched from blood (not recorded which). These receptors were taken from a woman aged 45-59 years with acute COVID-19. The CDR3 runs from the conserved cysteine through the conserved F or W. Each record gives: clone size, CDR3 length, V gene, J gene, D gene, CDR3 protein, CDR3 DNA. The D gene is left open where the match is weak. Only part of the rows carry a size: once, few, many, or a class if the clone is expanded.

abundance: -; len: 15; v_gene: TRBV7-9; j_gene: TRBJ1-2; d_gene: TRBD1; CDR3aa: CASSSGQGFDYGYTF; CDR3nt: TGTGCCAGCAGCTCGGGACAGGGGTTTGACTATGGCTACACCTTC
abundance: once; len: 14; v_gene: TRBV7-9; j_gene: TRBJ1-2; d_gene: TRBD1; CDR3aa: CASSFGTGDYGYTF; CDR3nt: TGTGCCAGCAGCTTCGGGACAGGGGACTATGGCTACACCTTC
abundance: once; len: 18; v_gene: TRBV9; j_gene: TRBJ1-1; d_gene: -; CDR3aa: CASSPQGKPIKLNTEAFF; CDR3nt: TGTGCCAGCAGCCCCCAGGGGAAACCTATTAAACTGAACACTGAAGCTTTCTTT
abundance: -; len: 16; v_gene: TRBV7-2; j_gene: TRBJ2-5; d_gene: TRBD2; CDR3aa: CASSLGWSSGPETQYF; CDR3nt: TGTGCCAGCAGCTTAGGGTGGTCTAGCGGCCCTGAGACCCAGTACTTC
abundance: -; len: 13; v_gene: TRBV7-3; j_gene: TRBJ2-1; d_gene: -; CDR3aa: CASSLRQYNEQFF; CDR3nt: TGTGCCAGCAGCTTGAGACAGTACAATGAGCAGTTCTTC
abundance: -; len: 18; v_gene: TRBV4-3; j_gene: TRBJ1-5; d_gene: -; CDR3aa: CASSQDLRGSYSNQLQHF; CDR3nt: TGCGCCAGCAGCCAAGATCTCAGGGGTTCTTATAGCAATCAGCTCCAGCATTTT
abundance: -; len: 16; v_gene: TRBV7-2; j_gene: TRBJ2-5; d_gene: TRBD2; CDR3aa: CASSLDRGSLQETQYF; CDR3nt: TGTGCCAGCAGCTTAGATCGCGGGAGCCTCCAAGAGACCCAGTACTTC
abundance: few; len: 15; v_gene: TRBV7-2; j_gene: TRBJ1-3; d_gene: -; CDR3aa: CASSFFSQPGNTIYF; CDR3nt: TGTGCCAGCAGCTTTTTTAGTCAACCTGGAAACACCATATATTTT
abundance: once; len: 13; v_gene: TRBV7-9; j_gene: TRBJ1-3; d_gene: -; CDR3aa: CASSLRGGNTIYF; CDR3nt: TGTGCCAGCAGCTTACGGGGTGGAAACACCATATATTTT
abundance: -; len: 13; v_gene: TRBV12-5; j_gene: TRBJ2-5; d_gene: TRBD1; CDR3aa: CASGQGQVQTQYF; CDR3nt: TGTGCTAGTGGTCAGGGACAGGTTCAGACCCAGTACTTC
abundance: -; len: 19; v_gene: TRBV5-4; j_gene: TRBJ2-5; d_gene: TRBD2; CDR3aa: CASSPAPPIAGGLQETQYF; CDR3nt: TGTGCCAGCAGCCCCGCACCCCCGATAGCGGGGGGGCTCCAAGAGACCCAGTACTTC
abundance: -; len: 12; v_gene: TRBV29-1; j_gene: TRBJ2-5; d_gene: TRBD1; CDR3aa: CSVRGQRETQYF; CDR3nt: TGCAGCGTCAGGGGGCAGAGAGAGACCCAGTACTTC
abundance: -; len: 16; v_gene: TRBV19; j_gene: TRBJ1-1; d_gene: TRBD1; CDR3aa: CASSRTGQSSNTEAFF; CDR3nt: TGTGCCAGTAGCCGGACAGGCCAAAGTTCGAACACTGAAGCTTTCTTT
abundance: -; len: 16; v_gene: TRBV7-2; j_gene: TRBJ1-6; d_gene: TRBD1; CDR3aa: CASSLQRTGHNSPLHF; CDR3nt: TGTGCCAGCAGCTTACAAAGGACAGGGCATAATTCACCCCTCCACTTT
abundance: -; len: 16; v_gene: TRBV28; j_gene: TRBJ1-6; d_gene: TRBD1; CDR3aa: CASSLIRGLENSPLHF; CDR3nt: TGTGCCAGCAGTTTAATCAGGGGGCTCGAGAATTCACCCCTCCACTTT
abundance: -; len: 14; v_gene: TRBV10-3; j_gene: TRBJ1-1; d_gene: -; CDR3aa: CASSGGQMNTEAFF; CDR3nt: TGTGCCTCATCGGGCGGACAGATGAACACTGAAGCTTTCTTT
abundance: -; len: 14; v_gene: TRBV4-3; j_gene: TRBJ2-3; d_gene: TRBD2; CDR3aa: CASSPSGVTDTQYF; CDR3nt: TGCGCCAGCAGCCCGAGCGGGGTAACAGATACGCAGTATTTT
abundance: -; len: 16; v_gene: TRBV30; j_gene: TRBJ2-2; d_gene: TRBD2; CDR3aa: CACQGLATPNTGELFF; CDR3nt: TGTGCCTGTCAGGGACTAGCGACACCAAACACCGGGGAGCTGTTTTTT
abundance: -; len: 13; v_gene: TRBV11-3; j_gene: TRBJ1-2; d_gene: TRBD1; CDR3aa: CASSFGQGYGYTF; CDR3nt: TGTGCCAGCAGCTTTGGACAGGGATATGGCTACACCTTC
abundance: -; len: 15; v_gene: TRBV6-2/TRBV6-3; j_gene: TRBJ1-6; d_gene: -; CDR3aa: CASSYRQGTNSPLHF; CDR3nt: TGTGCCAGCAGTTACCGTCAGGGGACCAATTCACCCCTCCACTTT
abundance: -; len: 14; v_gene: TRBV19; j_gene: TRBJ2-1; d_gene: -; CDR3aa: CASSIDAGYNEQFF; CDR3nt: TGTGCCAGTAGTATAGACGCAGGGTACAATGAGCAGTTCTTC
abundance: -; len: 15; v_gene: TRBV6-5; j_gene: TRBJ2-5; d_gene: TRBD2; CDR3aa: CASSYSWEGREAQYF; CDR3nt: TGTGCCAGCAGTTACAGTTGGGAGGGAAGAGAAGCCCAGTACTTC
abundance: once; len: 18; v_gene: TRBV5-1; j_gene: TRBJ2-5; d_gene: TRBD2; CDR3aa: CASSLAYSGGLGQETQYF; CDR3nt: TGCGCCAGCAGCTTGGCTTATAGCGGGGGGCTGGGGCAAGAGACCCAGTACTTC